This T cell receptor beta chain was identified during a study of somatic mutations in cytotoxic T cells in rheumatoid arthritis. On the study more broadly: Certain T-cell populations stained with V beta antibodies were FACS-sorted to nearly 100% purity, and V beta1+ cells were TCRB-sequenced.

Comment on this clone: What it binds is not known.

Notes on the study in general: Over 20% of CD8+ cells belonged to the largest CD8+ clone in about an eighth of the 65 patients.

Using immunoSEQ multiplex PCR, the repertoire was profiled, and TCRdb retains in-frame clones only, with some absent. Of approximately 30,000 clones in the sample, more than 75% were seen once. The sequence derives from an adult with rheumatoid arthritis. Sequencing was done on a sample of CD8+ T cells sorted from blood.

The CDR3 coding sequence is TGTGCCAGCAGCCTCGGTAGCAATCAGCCCCAGCATTTT. It codes for CASSLGSNQPQHF. The chain uses TRBV5-5 and TRBJ1-5; D gene uncertain. Germline V CDR1 and CDR2: SGHKS, YYEKEE (reference sequence). CDR3 length: 13 residues. V lost 4 bases and J lost 0, with 5 bases in between.